Each of the 30 T cell receptor beta chains below was sequenced from the same sample in a study of cytomegalovirus exposure and HLA in healthy donors. Clones were read by immunoSEQ multiplex PCR, and TCRdb kept only the in-frame ones, dropping some. The data contain hundreds of thousands of clones, approximately 87% of them seen just once; the ten biggest clones take up about 0.86%. Material: PBMCs. The source of these receptors is a woman younger than 30 in good health and CMV-seronegative.

V gene TRBV6-1 combines with J gene TRBJ1-6; no reliable D call. Per the germline V gene, CDR1 is MNHNS and CDR2 is SASEGT. V gave up 7 bases and J gave up 6 bases, with 16 bases separating them. CDR3 length equals 15 residues. CDR3 nucleotides: TGTGCCAGCACCGAAGCTGAGCTGAGTAATTCACCCCTCCACTTT. Translation: CASTEAELSNSPLHF.

This chain uses TRBV27 with TRBJ2-7; tentative D call: TRBD1 (6 bases). Germline V gene sequence: CDR1 MNHEY, CDR2 SMNVEV (reference sequence). The CDR3 extends over 15 amino acids. Trimming removed 6 bases at V and 5 bases at J, with 20 bases between. As DNA, the CDR3 is TGTGCCAGCAGAAGATCCTGGGCAGGGGACGACGAGCAGTACTTC. Protein product: CASRRSWAGDDEQYF.

The table lists this clone with a count of one. V gene TRBV15 combines with J gene TRBJ1-4; D is undetermined. The CDR3 covers 11 residues. Germline V gene data show CDR1 as LNHNV and CDR2 as YYDKDF (reference sequence). V lost 8 bases and J lost 8, with 9 bases in between. The CDR3 loop reads CATRAREKLFF. Here the CDR3 DNA reads TGTGCCACCCGTGCGAGGGAAAAACTGTTTTTT. The full variable domain, in which reference TRBV15 and TRBJ1-4 provide the parts outside the CDR3, is DAMVIQNPRYQVTQFGKPVTLSCSQTLNHNVMYWYQQKSSQAPKLLFHYYDKDFNNEADTPDNFQSRRPNTSFCFLDIRSPGLGDTAMYLCATRAREKLFFGSGTQLSVL.

The chain recombines TRBV27 with TRBJ2-7, with 8 bases lining up with TRBD1. There are 13 residues in the CDR3. Germline CDR1 and CDR2: MNHEY and SMNVEV (reference sequence). Germline trimming cut 7 bases from V and 1 base from J; bases unmatched to any gene: 3. The CDR3 is CASTGQGSYEQYF. In DNA, the CDR3 is TGTGCCAGCACCGGACAGGGTTCCTACGAGCAGTACTTC.

This chain uses TRBV19 with TRBJ2-1, with 9 bases lining up with TRBD1. The CDR3 is 17 amino acids. Germline trimming cut 3 bases from V and 1 base from J; bases unmatched to any gene: 7. Germline V lookup: CDR1 LNHDA, CDR2 SQIVND (reference sequence). CDR3: CASSIGTGTGSYNEQFF. Written as DNA, the CDR3 is TGTGCCAGTAGTATTGGGACCGGGACAGGGTCCTACAATGAGCAGTTCTTC.

This chain joins TRBV29-1 and TRBJ2-1, with 9 bases identical to TRBD2. This CDR3 comprises 14 residues. Trimming took 3 bases from V and 4 from J; bases not matched to a gene: 4. CDR1 and CDR2 (germline): SQVTM, ANQGSEA. For the CDR3, the DNA is TGCAGCGTTGAGGCTAGCGGGGATTACAATGAGCAGTTCTTC. This translates into CSVEASGDYNEQFF.

This chain connects TRBV30 to TRBJ1-5, with TRBD1 identical over 7 bases. The germline CDR1 and CDR2 sequences are GTSNPN and SVGIG (reference sequence). J lost 4 bases, V lost 1 base, and 4 bases had no gene match. This CDR3 has 14 amino acids. CDR3 protein: CAWSEGQLNQPQHF. As DNA, the CDR3 is TGTGCCTGGAGTGAGGGACAGCTAAATCAGCCCCAGCATTTT.

The J gene is TRBJ2-7, the V gene TRBV27, with unresolved D. The CDR3 length is 15 residues. Trimming left V 2 bases short and J 0 bases short, with 11 bases between. Germline V gives CDR1 MNHEY, CDR2 SMNVEV (reference sequence). The CDR3 bases are TGTGCCAGCAGTTTACTCCAGACAACCTCCTACGAGCAGTACTTC. This encodes CASSLLQTTSYEQYF.

This clone was counted a few times. The chain uses TRBV20-1 and TRBJ2-1; D is unclear. V gave up 6 bases and J gave up 9 bases, with 9 bases separating them. The CDR3 is 10 residues long. Germline V CDR1 and CDR2: DFQATT, SNEGSKA (reference sequence). CDR3 residues: CSAATGEQFF. The CDR3 region has the DNA TGCAGTGCCGCAACGGGTGAGCAGTTCTTC.

CDR3 sequence reads: CATQTGSYNSPLHF. The CDR3 DNA reads as TGTGCCACCCAGACAGGGTCTTATAATTCACCCCTCCACTTT. The V call is TRBV6-5, the J call TRBJ1-6; TRBD1 aligns across 7 bases. The CDR3 contains 14 residues. The germline V gene encodes CDR1 MNHEY and CDR2 SVGAGI. V was pared by 10 bases and J by 4 bases, with 7 bases of the junction left unmatched.

Only one count was recorded for this clone. The chain recombines TRBV9 with TRBJ2-1, with D tentatively TRBD2 (6 bases). From germline, CDR1 is SGDLS and CDR2 YYNGEE. The CDR3 spans 14 residues. V dropped 2 bases and J dropped 6 bases, with 12 bases sitting between them. In DNA, the CDR3 is TGTGCCAGCAGCGTGGGGTCTAGCGCCAATGAGCAGTTCTTC. It encodes CASSVGSSANEQFF.

The chain joins TRBV6-5 to TRBJ1-1; 7 bases line up with TRBD1. The J segment lost 7 bases and the V segment lost 9 bases, leaving 17 bases of the junction unmatched. Germline CDR1 MNHEY, CDR2 SVGAGI. The CDR3 sequence is 15 residues long. The CDR3 DNA reads TGTGCCAGTCTCGCGGGACAGAGCCGAGACCGTGAAGCTTTCTTT. Amino acids: CASLAGQSRDREAFF.

This clone is a singleton in its sample. The chain is built from TRBV10-3 and TRBJ2-3; 9 nucleotides line up with TRBD1. Trimming cost V 4 bases and J 3 bases; bases outside gene matches: 11. The germline CDR1 and CDR2 sequences are ENHRY and SYGVKD. The CDR3 has 17 residues. The CDR3 protein is CAISAGQGRGATDTQYF. The CDR3 nucleotides read TGTGCCATCAGTGCGGGACAGGGTCGGGGCGCGACAGATACGCAGTATTTT.

Here the CDR3 reads CASSEGQGYSGNTIYF. CDR3 DNA sequence: TGTGCCAGCAGTGAAGGACAGGGGTACTCTGGAAACACCATATATTTT. The chain employs TRBV6-1 and TRBJ1-3, with 8 bases matching TRBD1. This CDR3 has 16 residues. Germline V gives CDR1 MNHNS, CDR2 SASEGT. V lost 1 base, J lost 0 bases, and 2 bases stayed unmatched.

This chain links TRBV5-1 with TRBJ1-2; 8 nucleotides line up with TRBD1. The V segment lost 1 base and the J segment 2 bases; nucleotides outside the gene matches: 1. The CDR3 spans 14 residues. Germline lookup yields CDR1 SGHRS and CDR2 YFSETQ. The CDR3 protein is CASSLQGANYGYTF. CDR3 coding DNA: TGCGCCAGCAGCTTGCAGGGGGCCAACTATGGCTACACCTTC.

This chain joins TRBV29-1 and TRBJ1-4; D may be TRBD1 (6 bases). This CDR3 has 14 residues. Looked up from germline, CDR1 is SQVTM and CDR2 is ANQGSEA. Trimming cost V 1 base and J 2 bases, with 8 bases left between them. CDR3 in amino acids: CSVEVGATNEKLFF. The CDR3, as DNA: TGCAGCGTTGAAGTGGGGGCCACTAATGAAAAACTGTTTTTT.

The chain couples TRBV5-6 to TRBJ2-2; D remains ambiguous. Germline V gives CDR1 SGHDT, CDR2 YYEEEE. CDR3 length equals 14 residues. The V end lost 1 base, the J end lost 1 base, and 5 bases lay between the germline ends. In DNA form, the CDR3 reads TGTGCCAGCAGCTTGCTAGTGAACACCGGGGAGCTGTTTTTT. This codes for CASSLLVNTGELFF.

The chain couples TRBV12-2 to TRBJ1-1; the D segment call TRBD1 is taken from the table without a DNA check. TRBV12-2 counts as a pseudogene. This CDR3 spans 15 amino acids. CDR3 in amino acids: CASRFLQGLNTEAFF. CDR3 sequence (DNA): TGTGCAAGTCGCTTCCTACAGGGGCTGAACACTGAAGCTTTCTTT.

This clone appeared once. The rearrangement uses TRBV19 and TRBJ2-2, with D unclear. V gave up 0 bases and J gave up 5 bases, with 10 bases separating them. Germline V lookup: CDR1 LNHDA, CDR2 SQIVND (reference sequence). The CDR3 covers 15 residues. The CDR3 spells CASSIDQRRTGELFF. CDR3 DNA: TGTGCCAGTAGTATAGATCAGCGTCGGACCGGGGAGCTGTTTTTT.

The V call is TRBV27, the J call TRBJ2-5; tentative D call: TRBD2 (6 bases). The CDR3 runs to 13 residues. Trimming took 6 bases from V and 5 from J, leaving 13 bases between them. CDR1 is MNHEY, CDR2 SMNVEV, per germline (reference sequence). CDR3 nucleotides: TGTGCCAGCAGCGACGCGGGATGGGAGACCCAGTACTTC. It codes for CASSDAGWETQYF.

CDR3 region: CASSVTWGRPTDTQYF. The CDR3 DNA reads as TGTGCCAGCAGTGTAACCTGGGGCCGTCCCACAGATACGCAGTATTTT. The chain has TRBV6-1 and TRBJ2-3; a weak D match, TRBD1 (5 bases). The germline CDR1 and CDR2 sequences are MNHNS and SASEGT. The CDR3 is made up of 16 amino acids. V was shortened by 4 bases and J by 2 bases, with 16 bases between the two germline ends.

V usage is TRBV5-3 and J usage is TRBJ2-3, with D tentatively TRBD1 (6 bases). TRBV5-3 is identified as an open reading frame with a role that is uncertain. V was shortened by 3 bases and J by 10 bases, with 18 bases between the two germline ends. CDR3 length equals 14 residues. CDR3 sequence reads: CARSCPGHQPAQYF. CDR3 nucleotide sequence: TGTGCCAGAAGCTGCCCGGGACATCAACCCGCGCAGTATTTT.

J is TRBJ2-7 and V is TRBV15; 7 bases fit TRBD2. V gave up 1 base and J gave up 3 bases; unmatched junction bases: 15. CDR1 is LNHNV and CDR2 is YYDKDF in the germline V gene (reference sequence). This CDR3 is built from 18 residues. CDR3 loop: CATSRGPPWEGVGYEQYF. The CDR3, as DNA: TGTGCCACCAGCAGAGGGCCCCCCTGGGAGGGAGTCGGCTACGAGCAGTACTTC.

This chain uses TRBV11-2 with TRBJ2-1; 9 bases line up with TRBD2. The CDR3 sequence is 17 residues long. V lost 1 base and J lost 9; bases outside the gene matches: 13. Germline V gene lookup returns CDR1 SGHAT and CDR2 FQNNGV. The chain's CDR3 is CASSLGRGSGRSGEQFF. CDR3 DNA: TGTGCCAGCAGCTTAGGGCGAGGTAGCGGGAGATCGGGTGAGCAGTTCTTC.

This clone was found a few times. V usage is TRBV14 and J usage is TRBJ1-2; D gene uncertain. CDR1 is SGHDN, CDR2 FVKESK, per germline. V lost 4 bases, J lost 4 bases, and 4 bases lay in between. The CDR3 covers 11 residues. The CDR3 region is CASSPGYGYTF. The CDR3 region has the DNA TGTGCCAGCAGCCCCGGCTATGGCTACACCTTC.

This chain links TRBV5-1 with TRBJ2-7, with 7 bases aligning to TRBD2. Germline CDR1 SGHRS, CDR2 YFSETQ. Unmatched junction bases numbered 7, after V lost 0 bases and J lost 1 base. The CDR3 consists of 16 residues. The CDR3 spells CASSLATAGESYEQYF. The DNA for the CDR3 is TGCGCCAGCAGCTTGGCTACGGCGGGGGAATCCTACGAGCAGTACTTC.

V is TRBV15 and J is TRBJ2-7; 9 bases agree with TRBD2. Germline CDR1 is LNHNV and CDR2 is YYDKDF (reference sequence). This CDR3 has 18 residues. The ends lost 3 bases at V and 7 bases at J; junction bases unmatched: 19. The CDR3 region is CATSRSFEREDLKWEQYF. The DNA of the CDR3 is TGTGCCACCAGCAGGTCGTTCGAGCGGGAGGACCTAAAGTGGGAGCAGTACTTC. The full variable domain, completed using reference TRBV15 and TRBJ2-7, is DAMVIQNPRYQVTQFGKPVTLSCSQTLNHNVMYWYQQKSSQAPKLLFHYYDKDFNNEADTPDNFQSRRPNTSFCFLDIRSPGLGDTAMYLCATSRSFEREDLKWEQYFGPGTRLTVT.

The V gene is TRBV25-1, the J gene TRBJ2-3; possibly TRBD2 for D (5 bases). Germline V lookup: CDR1 MGHDK, CDR2 SYGVNS. The CDR3 spans 15 residues. Trimming removed 8 bases from V and 0 bases from J, with 15 bases in between. The CDR3 DNA is TGTGCCAGCGGGCTTACGGGGTCTAGCACAGATACGCAGTATTTT. Its protein is CASGLTGSSTDTQYF.

V and J are TRBV7-9 and TRBJ2-3; 9 positions match TRBD1. Trimming cost V 3 bases and J 2 bases; bases outside gene matches: 3. Germline V gene data show CDR1 as SEHNR and CDR2 as FQNEAQ (reference sequence). This CDR3 spans 15 amino acids. The CDR3 sequence: CASSFRTGDTDTQYF. CDR3 nucleotide sequence: TGTGCCAGCAGCTTTCGGACAGGGGACACAGATACGCAGTATTTT.

The rearrangement links TRBV7-2 to TRBJ1-5, with 8 bases lining up with TRBD1. V shed 5 bases and J 2 bases; nucleotides not matched to a gene: 14. The germline V gene encodes CDR1 SGHTA and CDR2 FQGNSA. The CDR3 is 18 amino acids. As DNA, the CDR3 is TGTGCCAGCAGCGACCCCGAACAGGACAGGGATCGCAATCAGCCCCAGCATTTT. Its protein is CASSDPEQDRDRNQPQHF. The full variable domain, with the rest looked up from reference TRBV7-2 and TRBJ1-5, is GAGVSQSPSNKVTEKGKDVELRCDPISGHTALYWYRQSLGQGLEFLIYFQGNSAPDKSGLPSDRFSAERTGGSVSTLTIQRTQQEDSAVYLCASSDPEQDRDRNQPQHFGDGTRLSIL.